These T cell receptor beta chains were read from a single sample in a study of shared clonotypes between healthy human individuals. Assay used: immunoSEQ multiplex PCR; TCRdb lists only in-frame clones, some missing. The sample lists around 2.1 million clones; 85% to 95% were seen once. The material sequenced was naive CD8+ T cells from PBMCs. The receptor source for this set is a man aged 18 to 29 in good health. Some clones in this sample may be carry-over from other donors' samples. The CDR3 runs from the conserved cysteine through the conserved F or W. D genes are given only for firm matches. A clone size is listed for some rows: how often the clone was seen (once, few, many), or a class if it is expanded.

size	V	D	J	CDR3	DNA
-	TRBV7-9	-	TRBJ2-1	CASSLGPGGNRFF	TGTGCCAGCAGCTTAGGCCCCGGCGGCAATAGGTTCTTC
-	TRBV7-6	TRBD2	TRBJ2-3	CASSLEAGGGTDTQYF	TGTGCCAGCAGCTTAGAGGCTGGGGGGGGCACAGATACGCAGTATTTT
-	TRBV6-4	-	TRBJ2-1	CASKRALKSDEQFF	TGTGCCAGCAAGAGAGCCCTCAAATCGGATGAGCAGTTCTTC
-	TRBV9	-	TRBJ2-7	CASTPGWAPYEQYF	TGTGCCAGCACCCCGGGATGGGCCCCCTACGAGCAGTACTTC
-	TRBV15	-	TRBJ1-4	CATSGPSRLETNEKLFF	TGTGCCACCAGCGGGCCATCTCGCCTTGAGACTAATGAAAAACTGTTTTTT
-	TRBV15	-	TRBJ1-4	CATSSRGGLGEKLFF	TGTGCCACCAGCAGCCGGGGGGGCTTGGGTGAAAAACTGTTTTTT
-	TRBV9	-	TRBJ2-7	CASSVDQGKQYF	TGTGCCAGCAGCGTAGATCAGGGCAAGCAGTACTTC
-	TRBV29-1	TRBD2	TRBJ2-7	CSVEETSGRAHEQYF	TGCAGCGTTGAGGAGACTAGCGGGAGGGCTCACGAGCAGTACTTC
-	TRBV4-1	TRBD2	TRBJ2-1	CASSPYLAGEIDEQFF	TGCGCCAGCAGCCCCTATTTAGCGGGAGAGATCGATGAGCAGTTCTTC
-	TRBV5-8	-	TRBJ2-7	CASSFGGSSYEQYF	TGTGCCAGCAGCTTTGGGGGGAGCTCCTACGAGCAGTACTTC
-	TRBV7-9	TRBD1	TRBJ2-2	CASSFQGVETGELFF	TGTGCCAGCAGCTTTCAGGGGGTAGAGACCGGGGAGCTGTTTTTT
once	TRBV29-1	-	TRBJ2-1	CSVVRIPYNEQFF	TGCAGCGTTGTCCGGATCCCCTACAATGAGCAGTTCTTC
-	TRBV7-8	TRBD1	TRBJ2-1	CASSLVRGSRFHEQFF	TGTGCCAGCAGCTTAGTCAGGGGGTCAAGATTTCATGAGCAGTTCTTC
once	TRBV29-1	-	TRBJ2-7	CSVGPAGEQYF	TGCAGCGTTGGTCCCGCGGGCGAGCAGTACTTC
-	TRBV28	-	TRBJ1-1	CASSFIGAQAFF	TGTGCCAGCAGTTTTATAGGGGCTCAAGCTTTCTTT
-	TRBV7-9	-	TRBJ1-3	CASRPGNTIYF	TGTGCCAGCAGGCCGGGAAACACCATATATTTT
-	TRBV7-9	-	TRBJ2-1	CASSPDNYNEQFF	TGTGCCAGCAGCCCGGACAATTACAATGAGCAGTTCTTC
-	TRBV13	TRBD2	TRBJ2-3	CASSPRSSGRGVADTQYF	TGTGCCAGCAGCCCGCGGTCTAGCGGGCGAGGGGTCGCAGATACGCAGTATTTT
once	TRBV27	-	TRBJ2-7	CASSFLPTYEQYF	TGTGCCAGCAGTTTCCTACCGACCTACGAGCAGTACTTC
-	TRBV7-8	-	TRBJ1-3	CASSLFRGTGNTIYF	TGTGCCAGCAGCTTATTTCGGGGGACAGGAAACACCATATATTTT
-	TRBV7-9	-	TRBJ2-7	CASSSPGQSYEQYF	TGTGCCAGCAGCTCCCCCGGACAGTCCTACGAGCAGTACTTC
-	TRBV27	-	TRBJ2-5	CASSWAPGRETQYF	TGTGCCAGCAGTTGGGCTCCCGGGAGAGAGACCCAGTACTTC
-	TRBV7-6	-	TRBJ2-1	CASSLGVAGGYNEQFF	TGTGCCAGCAGCTTAGGGGTGGCAGGTGGCTACAATGAGCAGTTCTTC
-	TRBV2	-	TRBJ1-2	CASREGAASNYGYTF	TGTGCCAGCAGAGAAGGAGCCGCCAGTAACTATGGCTACACCTTC
-	TRBV2	-	TRBJ2-3	CASSDLAGVTDTQYF	TGTGCCAGCAGTGATTTGGCAGGGGTAACAGATACGCAGTATTTT
-	TRBV10-3	-	TRBJ2-7	CAISASVGVYEQYF	TGTGCCATCAGTGCTTCCGTAGGTGTCTACGAGCAGTACTTC
-	TRBV27	-	TRBJ2-4	CASSSPGYLGKNIQYF	TGTGCCAGCAGTTCCCCAGGGTACTTAGGCAAAAACATTCAGTACTTC
-	TRBV9	TRBD1	TRBJ1-1	CASSVDQGATEAFF	TGTGCCAGCAGCGTAGATCAGGGGGCCACTGAAGCTTTCTTT
-	TRBV9	-	TRBJ1-1	CASSGGWNTEAFF	TGTGCCAGCAGCGGGGGGTGGAACACTGAAGCTTTCTTT
-	TRBV18	-	TRBJ2-7	CASSLGRAYYEQYF	TGTGCCAGCTCACTTGGACGGGCCTACTACGAGCAGTACTTC
-	TRBV4-2	-	TRBJ2-1	CASSQGIMSGEQFF	TGTGCCAGCAGCCAAGGAATTATGTCGGGTGAGCAGTTCTTC
-	TRBV9	-	TRBJ1-2	CASSLGAYGYTF	TGTGCCAGCAGCCTAGGGGCCTATGGCTACACCTTC
-	TRBV11-2	-	TRBJ2-3	CASSLPPGWGRSDTQYF	TGTGCCAGCAGCTTACCCCCCGGGTGGGGGAGATCAGATACGCAGTATTTT
-	TRBV9	-	TRBJ2-2	CASSVARTASNTGELFF	TGTGCCAGCAGCGTAGCCAGGACTGCTTCGAACACCGGGGAGCTGTTTTTT
-	TRBV30	TRBD2	TRBJ2-5	CAWSLAGGVETQYF	TGTGCCTGGAGTCTAGCGGGAGGGGTGGAGACCCAGTACTTC
-	TRBV7-3	-	TRBJ2-2	CASSSPAHSTGELFF	TGTGCCAGCAGCTCCCCTGCCCACTCCACCGGGGAGCTGTTTTTT
-	TRBV10-3	-	TRBJ2-7	CAISEVWEQGVYEQYF	TGTGCCATCAGTGAGGTGTGGGAACAGGGCGTCTACGAGCAGTACTTC
-	TRBV5-6	TRBD1	TRBJ1-5	CASSRGQGAGQPQHF	TGTGCCAGCAGCCGAGGACAGGGGGCTGGGCAGCCCCAGCATTTT
-	TRBV19	-	TRBJ2-2	CASTPVEGGRANTGELFF	TGTGCCAGTACCCCCGTCGAGGGGGGGCGGGCGAACACCGGGGAGCTGTTTTTT
-	TRBV9	-	TRBJ1-2	CASSVAMAAGVINGYTF	TGTGCCAGCAGCGTAGCTATGGCGGCGGGGGTCATCAATGGCTACACCTTC
-	TRBV7-3	TRBD2	TRBJ2-5	CASSAGLAGDSGTQYF	TGTGCCAGCAGCGCCGGACTAGCGGGAGATTCGGGGACCCAGTACTTC
-	TRBV11-2	-	TRBJ2-3	CASSLGASTQYF	TGTGCCAGCAGCTTAGGGGCCTCGACGCAGTATTTT
-	TRBV9	TRBD2	TRBJ2-1	CASSKLAGGGNEQFF	TGTGCCAGCAGCAAACTAGCGGGGGGTGGCAATGAGCAGTTCTTC
-	TRBV27	-	TRBJ1-5	CASSFLGGQPQHF	TGTGCCAGCAGTTTCTTGGGAGGACAGCCCCAGCATTTT
-	TRBV5-6	-	TRBJ1-2	CASSFLGAWGYTF	TGTGCCAGCAGCTTTCTGGGGGCGTGGGGCTACACCTTC
-	TRBV9	-	TRBJ1-1	CASSVGDMNTEAFF	TGTGCCAGCAGCGTAGGTGATATGAACACTGAAGCTTTCTTT
-	TRBV7-2	-	TRBJ2-7	CASSSRGHAPYEQYF	TGTGCCAGCAGCTCCAGGGGCCACGCCCCCTACGAGCAGTACTTC
-	TRBV7-9	-	TRBJ2-7	CASSSPDRSPYEQYF	TGTGCCAGCAGCTCCCCCGACAGGAGTCCCTACGAGCAGTACTTC
-	TRBV10-3	TRBD2	TRBJ2-5	CAIGEGGVETQYF	TGTGCCATCGGGGAGGGCGGAGTTGAGACCCAGTACTTC
once	TRBV7-6	TRBD1	TRBJ2-1	CASSQNRGEWLYNEQFF	TGTGCCAGCAGCCAAAACAGGGGAGAATGGCTCTACAATGAGCAGTTCTTC
-	TRBV7-9	-	TRBJ1-1	CASSDGLNTEAFF	TGTGCCAGCAGCGACGGTCTGAACACTGAAGCTTTCTTT
-	TRBV12-5	-	TRBJ2-5	CASGLVDREQLQETQYF	TGTGCTAGTGGTTTGGTGGACAGAGAACAGCTCCAAGAGACCCAGTACTTC
-	TRBV9	-	TRBJ1-4	CASSPEGASNEKLFF	TGTGCCAGCAGCCCCGAGGGCGCAAGTAATGAAAAACTGTTTTTT
once	TRBV6-5	-	TRBJ2-7	CASSYPAYEQYF	TGTGCCAGCAGTTACCCGGCCTACGAGCAGTACTTC
-	TRBV5-1	TRBD1	TRBJ2-5	CASSLGQVKETQYF	TGCGCCAGCAGCCTGGGACAGGTAAAGGAGACCCAGTACTTC